Listed here are 9 T cell receptor beta chains from one sample, sequenced in a study of cytotoxic CD8 clonotypes in ibrutinib-treated CLL. Here immunoSEQ multiplex PCR was the method, and the copy in TCRdb shows in-frame clones only, minus some. The top ten clones hold around an eighth of a sample with 150,000 to 200,000 clones, about two thirds of them seen once. The input for sequencing was PBMCs, taken after 24 months of ibrutinib treatment. These receptors were taken from a human donor with chronic lymphocytic leukemia.

The chain joins TRBV4-1 to TRBJ2-1, with 9 bases that match TRBD2. CDR1 MGHRA and CDR2 YSYEKL come from the germline V gene. The V and J ends lost 1 base and 7 bases, in that order; junction bases with no gene match: 11. This CDR3 is built from 17 residues. The CDR3 loop reads CASSQGEGGRAWNEQFF. In nucleotides, the CDR3 is TGCGCCAGCAGCCAAGGGGAAGGCGGGAGGGCCTGGAATGAGCAGTTCTTC.

This clone is a singleton in its sample. The chain has TRBV5-6 and TRBJ1-2; 9 nucleotides match TRBD1. The germline gives CDR1 SGHDT, CDR2 YYEEEE. This CDR3 contains 15 residues. V shed 1 base, J shed 7 bases, and the junction held 8 bases outside the gene matches. The CDR3 loop reads CASSLIRDRVSGYTF. The CDR3 DNA reads TGTGCCAGCAGCTTGATCCGGGACAGGGTTTCTGGCTACACCTTC.

CDR3 coding DNA: TGTGCCAGCAGCGAAAGGGGCGACCTAACCTACGAGCAGTACTTC. Translation: CASSERGDLTYEQYF. The chain has TRBV7-6 and TRBJ2-7; TRBD1 is a possible D gene (5 bases). V shed 5 bases and J shed 2 bases, with 16 bases lying between them. The CDR3 extends over 15 amino acids. Germline values: CDR1 SGHVS, CDR2 FNYEAQ.

The genes are TRBV4-2 and TRBJ2-3, with 11 bases matching TRBD2. CDR1 is LGHNA and CDR2 is YNFKEQ in the germline V gene. Trimming removed 0 bases from V and 0 bases from J; junction bases left unmatched: 2. CDR3 size: 17 residues. CDR3 bases: TGTGCCAGCAGCCAAGAGACTAGCGGGGCTAGCACAGATACGCAGTATTTT. It yields the protein CASSQETSGASTDTQYF.

The V and J genes are TRBV7-9 and TRBJ2-1, with unresolved D. The CDR3 sequence is 12 residues long. Trimming removed 4 bases from V and 5 bases from J, with 6 bases in between. Per germline, CDR1 SEHNR and CDR2 FQNEAQ (reference sequence). The CDR3 reads CASSSLDNEQFF. The CDR3, as DNA: TGTGCCAGCAGCTCGCTAGACAATGAGCAGTTCTTC.

This clone was detected only once. The rearrangement joins TRBV13 to TRBJ2-3, with D unclear. The CDR3 sequence is 14 residues long. The V gene lost 0 bases and the J gene lost 4 bases, with 8 bases spanning the gap. The germline V gene encodes CDR1 PRHDT and CDR2 FYEKMQ (reference sequence). The CDR3 nucleotides read TGTGCCAGCAGCTTAGGCCTATCTGCAGATACGCAGTATTTT. This encodes CASSLGLSADTQYF.

This clone was counted a few times. This chain joins TRBV27 and TRBJ2-3; D uncertain. V was shortened by 3 bases and J by 3 bases, with 7 bases between the two germline ends. This CDR3 contains 13 residues. In germline, CDR1 is MNHEY, CDR2 SMNVEV (reference sequence). The CDR3, as DNA: TGTGCCAGCAGTTTGAAGGAGACAGATACGCAGTATTTT. Its protein product is CASSLKETDTQYF.

The chain joins TRBV9 to TRBJ2-3; a possible D gene is TRBD2 (6 bases). The CDR3 has 16 residues. The germline V gene encodes CDR1 SGDLS and CDR2 YYNGEE. V was cut by 0 bases and J by 2 bases, with 13 bases left in between. CDR3 protein: CASSVGGVGNTDTQYF. In nucleotides, the CDR3 is TGTGCCAGCAGCGTAGGCGGGGTTGGAAACACAGATACGCAGTATTTT.

This clone was seen a single time. This rearrangement joins TRBV4-1 to TRBJ2-2, with 8 bases fitting TRBD2. Germline V gene data show CDR1 as MGHRA and CDR2 as YSYEKL. This CDR3 comprises 16 residues. V was pared by 3 bases and J by 5 bases, with 8 bases of the junction left unmatched. DNA of the CDR3: TGCGCCAGCAGCCAGAGACTAGCGACCAATACCGGGGAGCTGTTTTTT. Protein sequence: CASSQRLATNTGELFF.